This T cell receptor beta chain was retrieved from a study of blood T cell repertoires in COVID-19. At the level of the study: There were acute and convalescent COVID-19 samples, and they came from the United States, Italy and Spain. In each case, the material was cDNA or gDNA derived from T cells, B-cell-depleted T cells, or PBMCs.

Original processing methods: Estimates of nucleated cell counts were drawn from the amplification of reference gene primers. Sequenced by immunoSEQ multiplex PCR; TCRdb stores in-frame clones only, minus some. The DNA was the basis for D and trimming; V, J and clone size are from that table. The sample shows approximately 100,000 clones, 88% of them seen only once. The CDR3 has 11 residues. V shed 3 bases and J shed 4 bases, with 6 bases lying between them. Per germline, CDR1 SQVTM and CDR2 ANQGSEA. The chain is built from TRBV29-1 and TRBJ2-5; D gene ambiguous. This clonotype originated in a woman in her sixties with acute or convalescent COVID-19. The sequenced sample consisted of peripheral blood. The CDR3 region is CSVDLVETQYF. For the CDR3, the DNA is TGCAGCGTTGATCTCGTAGAGACCCAGTACTTC. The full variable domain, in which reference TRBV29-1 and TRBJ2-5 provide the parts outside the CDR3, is SAVISQKPSRDICQRGTSLTIQCQVDSQVTMMFWYRQQPGQSLTLIATANQGSEATYESGFVIDKFPISRPNLTFSTLTVSNMSPEDSSIYLCSVDLVETQYFGPGTRLLVL.